A single sample is the source of the 22 T cell receptor beta chains below, sequenced in a study of neurological immune-mediated disorders. TCRdb itself ran the 5' RACE reads through MiXCR, one entry per CDR3 protein. The table shows about 54,000 distinct CDR3 sequences, with over 3.5% occurring only once. Source material: CD4+ T cells from blood. These receptors were taken from a woman aged 40-49 years with multiple sclerosis.

This clonotype occurred many times. J is TRBJ1-1 and V is TRBV9; 11 bases agree with TRBD1. The CDR3 runs 15 residues. The germline CDR1 and CDR2 sequences are SGDLS and YYNGEE. V shed 4 bases, J shed 6 bases, and the junction held 8 bases outside the gene matches. CDR3 bases: TGTGCCAGCAGCTTAAGCGGACAGGGGGCATCTGAAGCTTTCTTT. Translated, it gives CASSLSGQGASEAFF.

This clonotype was recorded many times. The chain links TRBV9 to TRBJ1-1; possible D gene TRBD1, 5 bases. Between the trimmed V and J ends, which lost 0 bases and 1 base, there was a span of 13 bases. This CDR3 comprises 16 residues. Per the germline V gene, CDR1 is SGDLS and CDR2 is YYNGEE. Written as DNA, the CDR3 is TGTGCCAGCAGCGTAGCAGTTTCGGGACCGAACACTGAAGCTTTCTTT. Protein sequence: CASSVAVSGPNTEAFF.

This clonotype was detected ten times or more. V gene TRBV15 combines with J gene TRBJ2-7; D is tentatively TRBD1 or TRBD2 (6 bases each). The CDR3 is 14 residues long. The V gene lost 0 bases and the J gene lost 7 bases, with 13 bases spanning the gap. Per the germline V gene, CDR1 is LNHNV and CDR2 is YYDKDF (reference sequence). The CDR3 DNA reads TGTGCCACCAGCAGAGACCCGGGGGCGGGGGAGCAGTACTTC. Its protein is CATSRDPGAGEQYF. Full variable domain (remainder filled in from reference TRBV15 and TRBJ2-7): DAMVIQNPRYQVTQFGKPVTLSCSQTLNHNVMYWYQQKSSQAPKLLFHYYDKDFNNEADTPDNFQSRRPNTSFCFLDIRSPGLGDTAMYLCATSRDPGAGEQYFGPGTRLTVT.

This clonotype came up many times. This chain uses TRBV9 with TRBJ2-1; D is tentatively TRBD1 or TRBD2 (5 bases each). CDR3 size: 14 residues. Trimming removed 3 bases at V and 6 bases at J, with 13 bases between. Germline CDR1 reads SGDLS; CDR2 reads YYNGEE. The CDR3 region is CASSGRDRPNEQFF. CDR3 DNA sequence: TGTGCCAGCAGCGGCCGGGACCGCCCCAATGAGCAGTTCTTC.

This clonotype was seen at least ten times. For the CDR3, the DNA is TGCGCCAGCAGCCCCCCCCTGGCTGGGGCCAACGTCCTGACTTTC. Its translation is CASSPPLAGANVLTF. This chain connects TRBV5-1 to TRBJ2-6; D ambiguous. Deletions cut 4 bases from V and 2 bases from J, with 10 bases between. From germline, CDR1 is SGHRS and CDR2 YFSETQ. This CDR3 is 15 amino acids long. The whole variable domain, filled in from reference TRBV5-1 and TRBJ2-6, reads KAGVTQTPRYLIKTRGQQVTLSCSPISGHRSVSWYQQTPGQGLQFLFEYFSETQRNKGNFPGRFSGRQFSNSRSEMNVSTLELGDSALYLCASSPPLAGANVLTFGAGSRLTVL.

This clonotype was observed many times. The chain joins TRBV15 to TRBJ2-1; the match to TRBD2 covers 7 bases. Trimming cost V 0 bases and J 12 bases; bases outside gene matches: 5. This CDR3 comprises 13 residues. Germline V CDR1 and CDR2: LNHNV, YYDKDF (reference sequence). The CDR3 coding sequence is TGTGCCACCAGCAGAGATCTGGGAGGGCCGCAGTTCTTC. As protein: CATSRDLGGPQFF. Full variable domain (missing parts from reference TRBV15 and TRBJ2-1): DAMVIQNPRYQVTQFGKPVTLSCSQTLNHNVMYWYQQKSSQAPKLLFHYYDKDFNNEADTPDNFQSRRPNTSFCFLDIRSPGLGDTAMYLCATSRDLGGPQFFGPGTRLTVL.

The genes are TRBV20-1 and TRBJ1-5; a possible D gene is TRBD1 (5 bases). The CDR3 runs to 13 residues. V was trimmed by 3 bases and J by 2 bases, leaving 8 bases between them. Germline V gives CDR1 DFQATT, CDR2 SNEGSKA (reference sequence). CDR3 protein: CSARSGGNQPQHF. CDR3 in DNA: TGCAGTGCTAGGTCGGGGGGCAATCAGCCCCAGCATTTT.

This clonotype was found many times. The chain couples TRBV12-3 or TRBV12-4 to TRBJ1-2; TRBD1 matches at 7 bases. The CDR3 is 14 residues long. Trimming took 3 bases from V and 7 from J; bases not matched to a gene: 8. CDR3 sequence reads: CASSFGQGEGGYTF. In DNA, the CDR3 is TGTGCCAGCAGTTTCGGGCAGGGGGAAGGTGGCTACACCTTC.

This clonotype showed up many times. The chain employs TRBV6-5 and TRBJ2-5, with a tentative D call TRBD2 (5 bases). The CDR3 covers 12 residues. Trimming took off 6 bases at V and 3 bases at J, with 8 bases between the two ends. The germline gives CDR1 MNHEY, CDR2 SVGAGI. DNA of the CDR3: TGTGCCAGCAGCCAGCGGAAAGAGACCCAGTACTTC. Translating gives CASSQRKETQYF.

In this sample, this clonotype turned up many times. J is TRBJ2-2 and V is TRBV20-1; D possibly corresponds to TRBD2 (5 bases). The germline V gene encodes CDR1 DFQATT and CDR2 SNEGSKA (reference sequence). This CDR3 has 14 residues. Trimming removed 6 bases at V and 4 bases at J, with 15 bases between. The chain's CDR3 is CSAPDWASTGELFF. The CDR3 DNA reads as TGCAGTGCACCGGACTGGGCCTCCACCGGGGAGCTGTTTTTT.

This clonotype came up many times. The chain combines TRBV5-1 with TRBJ2-3; D remains unclear. Trimming pared 1 base from V and 8 bases from J, leaving 11 bases between. This CDR3 has 13 amino acids. The germline CDR1 and CDR2 sequences are SGHRS and YFSETQ. For the CDR3, the DNA is TGCGCCAGCAGCTTGCAGGCTTGGGGTACGCAGTATTTT. Its protein product is CASSLQAWGTQYF.

This clonotype was seen ten or more times. This rearrangement joins TRBV4-1 to TRBJ2-3; 11 nucleotides match TRBD2. The CDR3 loop spans 17 amino acids. V gave up 2 bases and J gave up 4 bases; unmatched junction bases: 8. Looked up from germline, CDR1 is MGHRA and CDR2 is YSYEKL. CDR3 bases: TGCGCCAGCAGCCAACGATTACTAGCGGGGGAGGCAGATACGCAGTATTTT. Its protein product is CASSQRLLAGEADTQYF.

The table lists this clonotype with many counts. V gene TRBV20-1 combines with J gene TRBJ2-1; 7 bases agree with TRBD2. V was pared by 0 bases and J by 7 bases, with 12 bases of the junction left unmatched. The V gene's germline CDR1 is DFQATT and CDR2 SNEGSKA (reference sequence). This CDR3 comprises 16 residues. The DNA of the CDR3 is TGCAGTGCTAGAGAAAGCGGGACTTATAAGTTGAATGAGCAGTTCTTC. Encoded protein: CSARESGTYKLNEQFF.

The genes are TRBV18 and TRBJ1-5; no clear D gene. The CDR3 covers 14 residues. V shed 3 bases and J shed 1 base, with 7 bases lying between them. Germline V CDR1 and CDR2: KGHSH, LQKENI. The CDR3 sequence is CASSPVGSNQPQHF. For the CDR3, the DNA is TGTGCCAGCTCACCTGTTGGAAGCAATCAGCCCCAGCATTTT.

As DNA, the CDR3 is TGTGCCAGCTCGGAGACAGGGAATGATGATGGCTACACCTTC. Translating it yields CASSETGNDDGYTF. The genes are TRBV18 and TRBJ1-2, with 7 nucleotides matching TRBD1. The junction had 10 bases not matched to a gene; V was cut back by 6 bases and J by 6 bases. CDR1 KGHSH and CDR2 LQKENI come from the germline V gene. The CDR3 loop spans 14 amino acids.

This clonotype was observed at least ten times. The CDR3, as DNA: TGCAGCGTTGAGAATCGGGGTATGAACACTGAAGCTTTCTTT. As protein: CSVENRGMNTEAFF. The rearrangement links TRBV29-1 to TRBJ1-1, with unresolved D. Trimming shortened V by 3 bases and J by 0 bases, and 11 bases separated the two germline ends. This CDR3 contains 14 residues. CDR1 and CDR2 from the germline V gene are SQVTM and ANQGSEA.

The gene calls are TRBV21-1 and TRBJ2-3; the table's D call of TRBD1 was not tested on the DNA. TRBV21-1 is assigned pseudogene status. The CDR3 runs 13 residues. In nucleotides, the CDR3 is TGTGCCCAGTCACAGGGGAGCACAGATACGCAGTATTTT. Its translation: CAQSQGSTDTQYF.

This clonotype was found many times. V is TRBV6-1 and J is TRBJ2-2; 7 nucleotides agree with TRBD1. V dropped 2 bases and J dropped 6; count of bases not matched to a gene: 3. Germline assignment: CDR1 MNHNS and CDR2 SASEGT. The CDR3 extends over 14 amino acids. In DNA form, the CDR3 reads TGTGCCAGCAGTGAAATAAGGGGGCCCGGGGAGCTGTTTTTT. Its translation: CASSEIRGPGELFF.

This clonotype was recorded at least ten times. The chain carries TRBV25-1 and TRBJ1-3; D gene unclear. Trimming left V 3 bases short and J 4 bases short, with 10 bases between. CDR3 length: 14 amino acids. Germline-derived CDR1 and CDR2 are MGHDK and SYGVNS. The DNA of the CDR3 is TGTGCCAGCAGTGAGGCAGATGGAGGAAACACCATATATTTT. As protein: CASSEADGGNTIYF.

This clonotype was detected ten times or more. The chain couples TRBV11-2 to TRBJ1-2; TRBD1 aligns across 7 bases. The germline gives CDR1 SGHAT, CDR2 FQNNGV. V was pared by 4 bases and J by 6 bases, with 11 bases of the junction left unmatched. This CDR3 has 15 residues. Here the CDR3 reads CASSSYRGNNNGYTF. CDR3 sequence (DNA): TGTGCCAGCAGCTCCTACAGGGGAAACAACAATGGCTACACCTTC.

This clonotype has at least ten counts. The chain carries TRBV5-1 and TRBJ1-4; D is unresolved. Trimming removed 4 bases at V and 8 bases at J, with 12 bases between. The CDR3 totals 13 residues. Germline CDR1 and CDR2: SGHRS and YFSETQ. The CDR3 region has the DNA TGCGCCAGCAGCGTTGGGCTCGGGGAAAAACTGTTTTTT. Translated: CASSVGLGEKLFF.

This clonotype was recorded at least ten times. The chain carries TRBV10-1 and TRBJ2-3; TRBD2 agrees at 8 bases. The V and J ends lost 9 bases and 2 bases, in that order; junction bases with no gene match: 4. This CDR3 comprises 13 residues. From germline, CDR1 is WNHNN and CDR2 SYGVQD (reference sequence). The DNA of the CDR3 is TGCGCCAGTAGCGGGGAGACCACAGATACGCAGTATTTT. This sequence encodes CASSGETTDTQYF.